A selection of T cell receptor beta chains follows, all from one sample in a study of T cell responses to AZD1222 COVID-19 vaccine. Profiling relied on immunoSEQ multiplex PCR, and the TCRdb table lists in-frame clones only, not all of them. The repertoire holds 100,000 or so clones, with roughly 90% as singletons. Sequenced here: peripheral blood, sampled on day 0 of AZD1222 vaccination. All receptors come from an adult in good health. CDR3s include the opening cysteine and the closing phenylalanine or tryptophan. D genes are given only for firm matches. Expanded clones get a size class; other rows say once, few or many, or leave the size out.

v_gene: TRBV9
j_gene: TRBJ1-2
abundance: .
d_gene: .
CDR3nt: TGTGCCAGCAGCGTAGCTCAGGAGGGAGGGTACGGCTACACCTTC
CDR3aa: CASSVAQEGGYGYTF

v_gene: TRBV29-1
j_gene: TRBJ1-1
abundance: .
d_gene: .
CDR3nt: TGCAGCGCCGCCCTCTTGGACACTGAAGCTTTCTTT
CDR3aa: CSAALLDTEAFF

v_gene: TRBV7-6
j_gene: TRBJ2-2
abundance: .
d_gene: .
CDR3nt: TGTGCCAGCAGCCGGAAGACAGCGCAATACACCGGGGAGCTGTTTTTT
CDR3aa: CASSRKTAQYTGELFF

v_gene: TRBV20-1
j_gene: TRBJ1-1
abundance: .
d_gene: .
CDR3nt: TGCAGTGCTATTAGACAGGCTGAAGCTTTCTTT
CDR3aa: CSAIRQAEAFF

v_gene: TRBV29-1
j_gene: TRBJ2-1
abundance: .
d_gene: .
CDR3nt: TGCAGCGGGGGCGGGCAGTCCTACAATGAGCAGTTCTTC
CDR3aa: CSGGGQSYNEQFF

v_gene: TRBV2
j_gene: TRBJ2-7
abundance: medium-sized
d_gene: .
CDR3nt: TGTGCCAGCATGAGGGGGGCCTACGAGCAGTACTTC
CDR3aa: CASMRGAYEQYF

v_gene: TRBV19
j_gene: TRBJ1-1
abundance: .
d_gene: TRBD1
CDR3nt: TGTGCCAGTAGTGTCGGACAGGGAAACACTGAAGCTTTCTTT
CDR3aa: CASSVGQGNTEAFF

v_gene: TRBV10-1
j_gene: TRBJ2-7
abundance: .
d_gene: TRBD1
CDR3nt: TGCGCCAGCGGACGACAGGGGTCCTACGAGCAGTACTTC
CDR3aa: CASGRQGSYEQYF

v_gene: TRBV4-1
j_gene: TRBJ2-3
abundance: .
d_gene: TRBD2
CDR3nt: TGCGCCAGCAGCCAAGGATTTATGCAGCGGGACACAGATACGCAGTATTTT
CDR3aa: CASSQGFMQRDTDTQYF

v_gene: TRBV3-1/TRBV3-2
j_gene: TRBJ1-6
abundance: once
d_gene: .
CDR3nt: TGTGCCAGCAGGGGGGGGAATTCACCCCTCCACTTT
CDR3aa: CASRGGNSPLHF

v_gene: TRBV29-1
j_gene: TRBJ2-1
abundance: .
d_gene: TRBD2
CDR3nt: TGCAGCGTTCGTGAACTAGCGGGGACCCCCTCGTTCTTC
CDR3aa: CSVRELAGTPSFF

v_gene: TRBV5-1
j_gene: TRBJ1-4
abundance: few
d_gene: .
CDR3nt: TGCGCCAGCAGCTTGCGAGGAGTCACTAATGAAAAACTGTTTTTT
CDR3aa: CASSLRGVTNEKLFF

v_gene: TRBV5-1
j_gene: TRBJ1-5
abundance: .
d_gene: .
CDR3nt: TGCGCCAGCAGCTTGGTACCGGTCAGTGGTCAGCCCCAGCATTTT
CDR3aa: CASSLVPVSGQPQHF

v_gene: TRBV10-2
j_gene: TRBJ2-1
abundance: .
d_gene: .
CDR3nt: TGCGCCAGCAGTGATGGCCTAGCGTTGAATGAGCAGTTCTTC
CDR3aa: CASSDGLALNEQFF

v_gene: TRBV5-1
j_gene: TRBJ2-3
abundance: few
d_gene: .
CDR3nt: TGCGCCAGCAGGCCCGTCAAAGAGGGGGATACGCAGTATTTT
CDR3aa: CASRPVKEGDTQYF

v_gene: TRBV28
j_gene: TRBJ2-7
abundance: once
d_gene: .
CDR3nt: TGTGCCAGCAGTCCCCCCCCGGTAGCCTACGAGCAGTACTTC
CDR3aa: CASSPPPVAYEQYF

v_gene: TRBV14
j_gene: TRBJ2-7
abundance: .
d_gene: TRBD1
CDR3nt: TGTGCCAGCAGCCGAACCGGGACAGGGTACGAGCAGTACTTC
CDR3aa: CASSRTGTGYEQYF

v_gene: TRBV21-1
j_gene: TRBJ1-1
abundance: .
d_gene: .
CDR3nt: TGTGCCAGCAGATGGGGACAGGGGTTGACTGAAGCTTTCTTT
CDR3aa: CASRWGQGLTEAFF

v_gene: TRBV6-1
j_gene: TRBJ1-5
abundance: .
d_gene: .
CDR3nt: TGTGCCAGCAGTGAAGCTGGACTTCTGGGATTACTCCAGCATTTT
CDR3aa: CASSEAGLLGLLQHF

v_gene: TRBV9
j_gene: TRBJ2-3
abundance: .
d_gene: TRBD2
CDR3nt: TGTGCCAGCAGCGTCCCAGCGGGGGCCACAGATACGCAGTATTTT
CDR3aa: CASSVPAGATDTQYF

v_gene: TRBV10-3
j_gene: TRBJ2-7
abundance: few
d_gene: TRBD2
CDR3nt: TGTGCCATCAGAAACCTAGCGGGGGATGCCTCCTACGAGCAGTACTTC
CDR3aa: CAIRNLAGDASYEQYF

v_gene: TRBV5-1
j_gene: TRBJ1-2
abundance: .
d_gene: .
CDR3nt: TGCGCCAGCAGCTACCAGAGCGACGGGAACTATGGCTACACCTTC
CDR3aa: CASSYQSDGNYGYTF

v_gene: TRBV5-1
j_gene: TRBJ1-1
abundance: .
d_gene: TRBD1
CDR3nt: TGCGCCAGCAGCTTGGGGGACAGTCAGGGTGACACTGAAGCTTTCTTT
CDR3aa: CASSLGDSQGDTEAFF

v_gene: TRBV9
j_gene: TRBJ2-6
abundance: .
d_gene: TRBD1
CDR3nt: TGTGCCAGCAGCGTCGGACAGGGACGACGCTTATCTGGGGCCAACGTCCTGACTTTC
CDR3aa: CASSVGQGRRLSGANVLTF

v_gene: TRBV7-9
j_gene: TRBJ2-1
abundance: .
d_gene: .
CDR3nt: TGTGCCAGCTCACGAGCCACCAATGAGCAGTTCTTC
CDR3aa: CASSRATNEQFF

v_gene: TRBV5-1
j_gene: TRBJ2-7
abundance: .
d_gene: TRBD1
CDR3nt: TGCGCCAGCAGCCCCCATGGGACAGGGGAGGCCTACGAGCAGTACTTC
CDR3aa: CASSPHGTGEAYEQYF

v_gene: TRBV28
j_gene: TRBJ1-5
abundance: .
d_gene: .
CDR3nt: TGTGCCAGCAGCGGGCTAAAGAGTTATAGCAATCAGCCCCAGCATTTT
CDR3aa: CASSGLKSYSNQPQHF

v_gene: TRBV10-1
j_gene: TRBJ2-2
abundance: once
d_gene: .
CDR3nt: TGCGCCAGCAGTGCAGACAGTTTAAACACCGGGGAGCTGTTTTTT
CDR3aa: CASSADSLNTGELFF

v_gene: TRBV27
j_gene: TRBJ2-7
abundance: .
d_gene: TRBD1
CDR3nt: TGTGCCAGCAGTTTTAGGACAGGGGGCAAGACTTACGAGCAGTACTTC
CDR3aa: CASSFRTGGKTYEQYF

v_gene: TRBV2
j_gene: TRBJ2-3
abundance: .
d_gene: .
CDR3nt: TGTGCCAGCAGTGTCGACAGGAGTTACTCTAGCACAGATACGCAGTATTTT
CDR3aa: CASSVDRSYSSTDTQYF